The source of this T cell receptor (beta chain) is a study of cytomegalovirus exposure and HLA in healthy donors. Both 60 Vbeta primers and 13 Jbeta primers went into the PCR. TCRdb's copy holds only in-frame clones and misses some; the assay was immunoSEQ multiplex PCR. The sample holds approximately 150,000 clones, 60% to 85% seen once. The CDR3 is 15 amino acids. V lost 3 bases to trimming and J lost 3 bases, with 13 bases between them. CDR1 and CDR2 (germline): MNHNS, SASEGT. The study, taken as a whole, reports: According to the study, around 150 TCR beta chains were cytomegalovirus-associated. Among CMV-associated TCR beta chains, most appeared HLA-restricted in a later analysis. A later analysis linked a missense DCLRE1C variant to TCR beta V- and J-gene trimming.

Regarding this clone: Its matching antigen is unknown.

The sample was PBMCs. The TCR sequence derives from a young woman in good health and CMV-seronegative. The chain is built from TRBV6-1 and TRBJ2-3, with D possibly TRBD2 on 5 matching bases. CDR3 in amino acids: CASSDTGGSTDTQYF. CDR3 DNA: TGTGCCAGCAGTGACACGGGCGGGTCGACAGATACGCAGTATTTT.